This record concerns one T cell receptor (beta chain) sequence. Antigen unknown. After constant-region reverse-primer amplification, full-length variable regions underwent semi-nested PCR with Nested Universal Primer A. TCRdb reprocessed the 5' RACE reads via MiXCR and lists one record per CDR3 protein. The data show under 35,000 distinct CDR3 sequences, 26% seen once. CD25-based Treg depletion was applied to purified naive CD4+ T cells. Overall study results and limits: Tumor memory CD4+ T cell TCR gene usage clustered with blood and lymph node memory CD4+ cells and lymph node naive CD4+ cells.

CDR1 is SGHTA and CDR2 is FQGTGA in the germline V gene. CDR3 length: 16 amino acids. V dropped 4 bases and J dropped 4; count of bases not matched to a gene: 11. The TCR was taken from a female donor with breast cancer. Specimen: naive CD4+ T cells sorted from a lymph node. The subset is: naive CD4+ T cells, CD4+CD45RA+CD25-. The chain employs TRBV7-3 and TRBJ2-3; 7 nucleotides align to TRBD2. The DNA for the CDR3 is TGTGCCAGCAGCTCGGGACTAAAGTGGGACGCAGATACGCAGTATTTT. It specifies CASSSGLKWDADTQYF.